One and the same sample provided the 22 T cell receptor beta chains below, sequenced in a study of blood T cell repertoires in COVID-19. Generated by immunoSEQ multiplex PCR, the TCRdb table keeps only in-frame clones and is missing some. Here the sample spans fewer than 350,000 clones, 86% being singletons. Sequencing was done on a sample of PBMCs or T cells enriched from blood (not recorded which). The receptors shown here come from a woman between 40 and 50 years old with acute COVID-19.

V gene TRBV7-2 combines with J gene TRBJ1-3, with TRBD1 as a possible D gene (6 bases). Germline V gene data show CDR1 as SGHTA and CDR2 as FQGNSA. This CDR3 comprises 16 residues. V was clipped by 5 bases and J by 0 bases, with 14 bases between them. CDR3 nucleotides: TGTGCCAGCAGCCCTCTACAGGGCTTCTCTGGAAACACCATATATTTT. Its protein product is CASSPLQGFSGNTIYF. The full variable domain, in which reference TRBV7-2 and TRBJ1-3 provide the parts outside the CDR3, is GAGVSQSPSNKVTEKGKDVELRCDPISGHTALYWYRQSLGQGLEFLIYFQGNSAPDKSGLPSDRFSAERTGGSVSTLTIQRTQQEDSAVYLCASSPLQGFSGNTIYFGEGSWLTVV.

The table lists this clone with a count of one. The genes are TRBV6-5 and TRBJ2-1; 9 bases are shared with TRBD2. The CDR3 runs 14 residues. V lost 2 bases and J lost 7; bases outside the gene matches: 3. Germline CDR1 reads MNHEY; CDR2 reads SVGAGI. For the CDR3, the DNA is TGTGCCAGCAGTTACGGGCTAGCGGGGAATGAGCAGTTCTTC. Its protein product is CASSYGLAGNEQFF.

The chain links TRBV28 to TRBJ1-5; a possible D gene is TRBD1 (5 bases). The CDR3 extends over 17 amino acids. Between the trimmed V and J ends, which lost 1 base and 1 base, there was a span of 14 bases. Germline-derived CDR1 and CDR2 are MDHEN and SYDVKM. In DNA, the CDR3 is TGTGCCAGCAGTTTATTGACAGAGGTGCCAAGCAATCAGCCCCAGCATTTT. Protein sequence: CASSLLTEVPSNQPQHF.

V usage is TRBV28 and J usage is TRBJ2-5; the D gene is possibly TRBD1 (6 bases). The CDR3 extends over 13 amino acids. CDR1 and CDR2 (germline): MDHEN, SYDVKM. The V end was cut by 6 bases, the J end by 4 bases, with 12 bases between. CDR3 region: CASRASGAETQYF. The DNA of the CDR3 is TGTGCCAGCAGAGCTTCAGGGGCAGAGACCCAGTACTTC.

This CDR3 is CASSLRGQNNSPLHF. CDR3 DNA sequence: TGTGCCAGCAGCTTAAGGGGACAGAATAATTCACCCCTCCACTTT. The chain joins TRBV7-3 to TRBJ1-6, with TRBD1 matching over 7 bases. Germline CDR1 SGHTA, CDR2 FQGTGA. The V segment lost 1 base and the J segment 5 bases; nucleotides outside the gene matches: 2. This CDR3 contains 15 residues.

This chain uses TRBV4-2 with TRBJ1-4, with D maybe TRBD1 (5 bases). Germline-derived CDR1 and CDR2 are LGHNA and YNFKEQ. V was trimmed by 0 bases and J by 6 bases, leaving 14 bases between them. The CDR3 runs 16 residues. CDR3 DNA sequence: TGTGCCAGCAGCCAAGATTCAGACAGCTACTATGAAAAACTGTTTTTT. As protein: CASSQDSDSYYEKLFF.

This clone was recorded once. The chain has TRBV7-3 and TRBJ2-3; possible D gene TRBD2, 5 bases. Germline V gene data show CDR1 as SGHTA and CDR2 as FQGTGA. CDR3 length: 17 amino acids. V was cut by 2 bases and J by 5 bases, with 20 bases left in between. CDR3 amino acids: CASSLWATQSAGDTQYF. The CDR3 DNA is TGTGCCAGCAGCTTATGGGCGACTCAGTCCGCGGGAGATACGCAGTATTTT.

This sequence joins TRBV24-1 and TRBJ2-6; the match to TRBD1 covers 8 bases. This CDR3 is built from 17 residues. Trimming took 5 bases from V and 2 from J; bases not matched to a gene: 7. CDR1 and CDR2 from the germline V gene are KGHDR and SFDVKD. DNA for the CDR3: TGTGCCACCAGTGCCTCTCCAGGGGGCGCTGGGGCCAACGTCCTGACTTTC. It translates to CATSASPGGAGANVLTF.

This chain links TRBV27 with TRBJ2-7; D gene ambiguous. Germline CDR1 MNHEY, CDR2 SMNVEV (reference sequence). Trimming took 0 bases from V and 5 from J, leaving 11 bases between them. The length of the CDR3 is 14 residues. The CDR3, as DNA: TGTGCCAGCAGTTTATCGGCTAGGTACGACGAGCAGTACTTC. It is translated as CASSLSARYDEQYF.

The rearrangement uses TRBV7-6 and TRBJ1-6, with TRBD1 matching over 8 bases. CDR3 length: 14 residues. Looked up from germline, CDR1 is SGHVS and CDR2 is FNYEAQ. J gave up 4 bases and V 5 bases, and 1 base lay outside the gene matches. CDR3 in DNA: TGTGCCAGCAGCGACAGGGGTTATAATTCACCCCTCCACTTT. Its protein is CASSDRGYNSPLHF.

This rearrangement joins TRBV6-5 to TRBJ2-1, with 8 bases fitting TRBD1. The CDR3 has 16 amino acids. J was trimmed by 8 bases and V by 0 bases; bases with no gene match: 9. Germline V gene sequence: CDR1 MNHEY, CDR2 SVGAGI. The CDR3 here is CASSYSKYRGSDEQFF. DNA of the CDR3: TGTGCCAGCAGTTACTCGAAGTACAGGGGGAGCGATGAGCAGTTCTTC.

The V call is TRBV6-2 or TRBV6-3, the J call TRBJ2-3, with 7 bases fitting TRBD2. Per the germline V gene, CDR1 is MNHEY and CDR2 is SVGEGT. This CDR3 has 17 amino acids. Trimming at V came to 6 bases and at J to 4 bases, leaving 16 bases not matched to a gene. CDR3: CASSPPGSGILSDTQYF. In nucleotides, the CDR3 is TGTGCCAGCAGCCCACCGGGGAGCGGGATATTATCAGATACGCAGTATTTT.

CDR3 loop: CASSVSGHTYEQYF. Here the CDR3 DNA reads TGTGCCAGCAGCGTCTCGGGACATACCTACGAGCAGTACTTC. This chain links TRBV7-6 with TRBJ2-7; D possibly corresponds to TRBD1 (6 bases). The V gene lost 5 bases and the J gene lost 2 bases, with 13 bases spanning the gap. The germline V gene encodes CDR1 SGHVS and CDR2 FNYEAQ. This CDR3 spans 14 amino acids.

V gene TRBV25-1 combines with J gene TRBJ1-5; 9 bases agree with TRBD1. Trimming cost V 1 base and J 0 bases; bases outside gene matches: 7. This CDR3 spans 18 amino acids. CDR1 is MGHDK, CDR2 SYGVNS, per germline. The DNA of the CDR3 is TGTGCCAGCAGTGAATCGGGACAGGGACCTTATAGCAATCAGCCCCAGCATTTT. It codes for CASSESGQGPYSNQPQHF.

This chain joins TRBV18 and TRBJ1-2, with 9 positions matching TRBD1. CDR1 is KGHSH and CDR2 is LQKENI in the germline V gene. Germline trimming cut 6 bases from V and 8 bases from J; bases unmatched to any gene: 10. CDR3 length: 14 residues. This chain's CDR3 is CASSPDTGGYGYTF. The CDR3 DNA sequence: TGTGCCAGCTCGCCAGACACAGGGGGCTACGGCTACACCTTC.

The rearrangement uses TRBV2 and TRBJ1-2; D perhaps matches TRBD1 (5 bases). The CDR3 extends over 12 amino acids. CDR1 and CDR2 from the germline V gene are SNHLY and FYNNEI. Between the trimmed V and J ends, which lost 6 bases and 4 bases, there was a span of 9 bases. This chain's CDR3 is CASSARVYGYTF. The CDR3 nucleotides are TGTGCCAGCAGCGCCAGGGTCTATGGCTACACCTTC.

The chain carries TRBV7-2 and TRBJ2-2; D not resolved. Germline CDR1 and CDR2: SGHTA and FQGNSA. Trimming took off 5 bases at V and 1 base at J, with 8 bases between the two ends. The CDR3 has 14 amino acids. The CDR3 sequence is CASSTTENTGELFF. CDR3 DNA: TGTGCCAGCAGCACCACAGAGAACACCGGGGAGCTGTTTTTT.

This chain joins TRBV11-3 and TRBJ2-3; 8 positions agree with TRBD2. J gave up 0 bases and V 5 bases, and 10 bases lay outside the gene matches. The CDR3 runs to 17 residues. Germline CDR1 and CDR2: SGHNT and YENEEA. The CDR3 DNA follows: TGTGCCAGCAGCCCTAGGGGAGCGGGAGAGAGCACAGATACGCAGTATTTT. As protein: CASSPRGAGESTDTQYF.

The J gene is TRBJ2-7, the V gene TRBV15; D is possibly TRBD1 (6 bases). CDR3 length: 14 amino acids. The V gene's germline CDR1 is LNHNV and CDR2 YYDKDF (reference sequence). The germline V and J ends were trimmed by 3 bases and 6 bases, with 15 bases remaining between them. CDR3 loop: CATSSNQGFGEQYF. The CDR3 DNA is TGTGCCACCAGCAGTAACCAGGGGTTCGGCGAGCAGTACTTC.

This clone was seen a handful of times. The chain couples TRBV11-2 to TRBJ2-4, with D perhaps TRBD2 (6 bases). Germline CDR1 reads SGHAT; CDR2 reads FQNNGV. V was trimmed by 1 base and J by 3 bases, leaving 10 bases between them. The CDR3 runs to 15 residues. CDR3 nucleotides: TGTGCCAGCAGCTTAGTCCGGGGAGGCAAAAACATTCAGTACTTC. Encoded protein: CASSLVRGGKNIQYF.

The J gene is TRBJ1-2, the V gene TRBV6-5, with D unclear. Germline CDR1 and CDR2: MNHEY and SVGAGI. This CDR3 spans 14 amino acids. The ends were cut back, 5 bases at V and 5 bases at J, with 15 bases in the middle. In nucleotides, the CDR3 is TGTGCCAGCAGTCAGAGTGGGAGTGGGTATGGCTACACCTTC. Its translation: CASSQSGSGYGYTF.

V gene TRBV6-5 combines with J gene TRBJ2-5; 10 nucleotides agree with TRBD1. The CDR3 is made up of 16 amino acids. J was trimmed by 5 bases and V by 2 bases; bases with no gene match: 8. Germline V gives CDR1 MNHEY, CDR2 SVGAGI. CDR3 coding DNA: TGTGCCAGCAGTTACGTCGACAGGGGGCGCCGGGAGACCCAGTACTTC. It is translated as CASSYVDRGRRETQYF.